These 27 T cell receptor beta chains were sequenced from one sample in a study of vaccination effects on CD4 cells after COVID-19. Produced via immunoSEQ multiplex PCR; TCRdb's table is partial and in-frame only. The sample lists tens of thousands of clones; around 76% were seen once. ViraFEST expansion of antigen-specific CD4+ T cells with viral peptide pools preceded sequencing. Having been cultured for under twelve days, the cells underwent CD4+ T cell isolation. Recipients of the vaccine had no prior SARS-CoV-2 infection and negative nucleocapsid antibodies. These receptors' targets are unknown. The starting material was CD4+ T cells from PBMCs cultured with HCoV-NL63 spike peptides, obtained before COVID-19 vaccination. These receptors were taken from a human donor who received a COVID-19 vaccine.

The chain couples TRBV2 to TRBJ2-5; unclear D gene. V was pared by 7 bases and J by 2 bases, with 23 bases between. Germline V gene data show CDR1 as SNHLY and CDR2 as FYNNEI. The length of the CDR3 is 17 residues. CDR3 sequence (DNA): TGTGCCAGCATAACGGTAGACCCCCTACTGCCTCAAGAGACCCAGTACTTC. The encoded protein is CASITVDPLLPQETQYF.

This clone was seen only a few times. This chain uses TRBV5-1 with TRBJ1-2, with 9 bases identical to TRBD1. CDR1 and CDR2 (germline): SGHRS, YFSETQ. V lost 2 bases and J lost 7; bases outside the gene matches: 6. This CDR3 region has 14 residues. In DNA, the CDR3 is TGCGCCAGCAGCTTTGGGACAGGGACAATTGGCTACACCTTC. Its translation: CASSFGTGTIGYTF.

The rearrangement uses TRBV24-1 and TRBJ2-5; TRBD1 matches at 11 bases. Germline CDR1 KGHDR, CDR2 SFDVKD. There are 16 residues in the CDR3. V lost 5 bases and J lost 2; bases outside the gene matches: 6. Written as DNA, the CDR3 is TGTGCCACCAGTGGTTCCGGGACAGGGGGTCAAGAGACCCAGTACTTC. Translating it yields CATSGSGTGGQETQYF.

V and J are TRBV5-8 and TRBJ2-1; D possibly corresponds to TRBD1 (5 bases). V was shortened by 3 bases and J by 4 bases, with 11 bases between the two germline ends. The CDR3 is 14 residues long. The germline gives CDR1 SGHTS, CDR2 YDEGEE. The CDR3 sequence: CASSSPRTYNEQFF. In nucleotides, the CDR3 is TGTGCCAGCAGCTCCCCCAGGACATACAATGAGCAGTTCTTC.

The chain recombines TRBV11-2 with TRBJ2-1; 7 bases line up with TRBD2. V lost 0 bases and J lost 9; bases outside the gene matches: 8. This CDR3 has 15 residues. CDR1 and CDR2 from the germline V gene are SGHAT and FQNNGV. This chain's CDR3 is CASSLDRGSWTEQFF. As DNA, the CDR3 is TGTGCCAGCAGCTTAGATCGCGGGAGTTGGACTGAGCAGTTCTTC.

The CDR3 here is CASTLIGGGDGRTGELFF. Written as DNA, the CDR3 is TGTGCCAGCACTCTTATAGGGGGCGGGGACGGGAGGACCGGGGAGCTGTTTTTT. V gene TRBV2 combines with J gene TRBJ2-2; D is perhaps TRBD1 or TRBD2 (7 bases each). V shed 7 bases and J shed 5 bases, with 26 bases lying between them. CDR3 length: 18 residues. CDR1 is SNHLY, CDR2 FYNNEI, per germline.

The chain joins TRBV10-1 to TRBJ2-7, with TRBD2 matching 10 bases. The CDR3 runs to 16 residues. Germline trimming cut 5 bases from V and 5 bases from J; bases unmatched to any gene: 12. CDR1 WNHNN and CDR2 SYGVQD come from the germline V gene (reference sequence). The CDR3 sequence: CASSSELAGSINEQYF. As DNA, the CDR3 is TGCGCCAGCAGTTCAGAACTAGCGGGATCCATCAACGAGCAGTACTTC.

In nucleotides, the CDR3 is TGTGCCTGGAGTGTGAGATCTGAAGCTTTCTTT. It is translated as CAWSVRSEAFF. V is TRBV30 and J is TRBJ1-1; D is undetermined. The V gene lost 0 bases and the J gene lost 6 bases, with 5 bases spanning the gap. Germline assignment: CDR1 GTSNPN and CDR2 SVGIG (reference sequence). This CDR3 has 11 residues.

The J gene is TRBJ2-3, the V gene TRBV24-1; D ambiguous. V was pared by 3 bases and J by 8 bases, with 11 bases between. Per the germline V gene, CDR1 is KGHDR and CDR2 is SFDVKD. This CDR3 has 13 residues. The CDR3 DNA follows: TGTGCCACCAGTGATATCTTGGAGCGTACGCAGTATTTT. It is translated as CATSDILERTQYF.

This chain connects TRBV29-1 to TRBJ1-3, with 8 bases identical to TRBD1. The CDR3 runs to 13 residues. V trimming: 4 bases; J trimming: 7 bases; junction bases outside the gene matches: 6. CDR1 and CDR2 from the germline V gene are SQVTM and ANQGSEA. The CDR3 loop reads CSVVGQGGNTIYF. CDR3 nucleotide sequence: TGCAGCGTTGTTGGACAGGGAGGTAACACCATATATTTT.

This clone is termed medium-sized (0.01 to 0.1%). Distinct nucleotide sequences in the sample also encode this CDR3. The V call is TRBV12-3 or TRBV12-4, the J call TRBJ1-1; possible D gene TRBD1, 5 bases. This CDR3 comprises 13 residues. Trimming removed 4 bases at V and 5 bases at J, with 11 bases between. CDR3 amino acids: CASSSGFNTEAFF. CDR3 sequence (DNA): TGTGCCAGCAGTTCAGGGTTTAATACTGAAGCTTTCTTT.

This chain connects TRBV19 to TRBJ2-1; 10 nucleotides agree with TRBD2. The V and J ends lost 9 bases and 7 bases, in that order; junction bases with no gene match: 15. The CDR3 contains 16 residues. From germline, CDR1 is LNHDA and CDR2 SQIVND (reference sequence). The CDR3 sequence is CASPLSVAGGLNEQFF. In DNA form, the CDR3 reads TGTGCCAGCCCCCTCAGTGTAGCGGGAGGCTTGAATGAGCAGTTCTTC.

The chain is built from TRBV5-5 and TRBJ2-4; tentatively, D is TRBD1 or TRBD2 (5 bases each). The CDR3 runs to 14 residues. Germline CDR1 SGHKS, CDR2 YYEKEE (reference sequence). The V end was cut by 3 bases, the J end by 6 bases, with 13 bases between. The CDR3 DNA reads as TGTGCCAGCAGCTCCGGGACCTTTAGAAACATTCAGTACTTC. Translated: CASSSGTFRNIQYF.

CDR3 residues: CASSSPGQGAETQYF. In DNA, the CDR3 is TGTGCCAGCAGCTCACCGGGACAGGGGGCAGAGACCCAGTACTTC. The chain has TRBV11-2 and TRBJ2-5; TRBD1 matches at 12 bases. CDR1 SGHAT and CDR2 FQNNGV come from the germline V gene. The junction had 4 bases not matched to a gene; V was cut back by 4 bases and J by 4 bases. The CDR3 covers 15 residues.

The V and J genes are TRBV18 and TRBJ2-6; 8 nucleotides match TRBD1. V gave up 3 bases and J gave up 1 base; unmatched junction bases: 8. Looked up from germline, CDR1 is KGHSH and CDR2 is LQKENI. The CDR3 contains 18 residues. The CDR3 region has the DNA TGTGCCAGCTCACCTAGGACAGGGAGCCTTTCTGGGGCCAACGTCCTGACTTTC. Translating gives CASSPRTGSLSGANVLTF.

The chain links TRBV12-5 to TRBJ2-2; D gene ambiguous. CDR1 is LGHNT, CDR2 FRNRAP, per germline. V was cut by 7 bases and J by 6 bases, with 9 bases left in between. The CDR3 runs 12 residues. In DNA, the CDR3 is TGTGCTAGTGCCCGCGAGGCCGGGGAGCTGTTTTTT. This sequence encodes CASAREAGELFF.

The gene calls are TRBV11-2 and TRBJ1-2; D might be TRBD1 (5 bases). The V and J ends lost 1 base and 7 bases respectively, with 7 bases between them. The CDR3 covers 12 residues. Per the germline V gene, CDR1 is SGHAT and CDR2 is FQNNGV. The chain's CDR3 is CASSLAGFGYTF. Here the CDR3 DNA reads TGTGCCAGCAGCTTAGCAGGGTTTGGCTACACCTTC.

The rearrangement links TRBV9 to TRBJ1-1; D remains unclear. Between the trimmed V and J ends, which lost 0 bases and 7 bases, there was a span of 10 bases. Germline V CDR1 and CDR2: SGDLS, YYNGEE. The CDR3 covers 13 residues. This chain's CDR3 is CASSVGSFDEAFF. The DNA of the CDR3 is TGTGCCAGCAGCGTAGGATCGTTTGATGAAGCTTTCTTT. Together with reference TRBV9 and TRBJ1-1, the CDR3 gives the full variable domain: DSGVTQTPKHLITATGQRVTLRCSPRSGDLSVYWYQQSLDQGLQFLIQYYNGEERAKGNILERFSAQQFPDLHSELNLSSLELGDSALYFCASSVGSFDEAFFGQGTRLTVV.

This chain joins TRBV5-4 and TRBJ2-5; TRBD1 aligns across 9 bases. Germline V gene data show CDR1 as SGHNT and CDR2 as YYREEE (reference sequence). This CDR3 contains 14 residues. V gave up 4 bases and J gave up 5 bases; unmatched junction bases: 6. The chain's CDR3 is CASSLQGAGETQYF. In nucleotides, the CDR3 is TGTGCCAGCAGCCTACAGGGGGCTGGGGAGACCCAGTACTTC.

The chain recombines TRBV28 with TRBJ1-1; no firm D call. The length of the CDR3 is 13 residues. Germline-derived CDR1 and CDR2 are MDHEN and SYDVKM. With 4 bases removed from V and 0 bases from J, the gap between germline ends came to 6 bases. The CDR3 DNA follows: TGTGCCAGCAGTTCCGGCCTGAACACTGAAGCTTTCTTT. It is translated as CASSSGLNTEAFF.

Concerning this clone: Mismatch with germline at one junction end may stem from a read error. The chain is built from TRBV10-3 and TRBJ2-7; D gene uncertain. CDR3 length: 12 residues. The germline gives CDR1 ENHRY, CDR2 SYGVKD. Here the CDR3 reads CAISESDYTAHF. CDR3 sequence (DNA): TGTGCCATCAGTGAGTCGGATTACACGGCGCACTTC.

The chain recombines TRBV5-1 with TRBJ2-5, with D perhaps matching TRBD2 (6 bases). Trimming shortened V by 9 bases and J by 0 bases, and 12 bases separated the two germline ends. CDR1 and CDR2 from the germline V gene are SGHRS and YFSETQ. The CDR3 runs 13 residues. CDR3 amino acids: CATQRGNQETQYF. CDR3 nucleotides: TGCGCCACCCAACGGGGGAACCAAGAGACCCAGTACTTC.

This chain joins TRBV19 and TRBJ2-3; 11 positions agree with TRBD2. The germline gives CDR1 LNHDA, CDR2 SQIVND (reference sequence). The trim removed 5 bases at V and 5 bases at J, leaving 3 bases unmatched. CDR3 length: 14 residues. CDR3: CASSLGLAGDTQYF. DNA for the CDR3: TGTGCCAGTAGTTTAGGACTAGCGGGAGATACGCAGTATTTT.

This clone has more than one count but fewer than ten. This chain links TRBV5-4 with TRBJ1-3; D gene ambiguous. This CDR3 region has 15 residues. The germline V and J ends were trimmed by 0 bases and 2 bases, with 9 bases remaining between them. Germline CDR1 and CDR2: SGHNT and YYREEE (reference sequence). CDR3 region: CASSLGGQTGNTIYF. In DNA, the CDR3 is TGTGCCAGCAGCTTGGGCGGTCAGACTGGAAACACCATATATTTT.

The J gene is TRBJ2-2, the V gene TRBV5-1, with D perhaps being TRBD1 or TRBD2 (5 bases each). Trimming removed 3 bases at V and 5 bases at J, with 11 bases between. Germline V lookup: CDR1 SGHRS, CDR2 YFSETQ. The CDR3 has 14 residues. The CDR3 loop is CASSSSGSTGELFF. Here the CDR3 DNA reads TGCGCCAGCAGCTCCTCAGGGAGTACCGGGGAGCTGTTTTTT.

The rearrangement uses TRBV25-1 and TRBJ1-1; no definite D call. V was clipped by 4 bases and J by 10 bases, with 22 bases between them. Looked up from germline, CDR1 is MGHDK and CDR2 is SYGVNS. This CDR3 comprises 15 residues. In DNA form, the CDR3 reads TGTGCCAGCAGTGCAAGGACCGGTAGACGGGTAGGAGCTTTCTTT. It yields the protein CASSARTGRRVGAFF.

This chain joins TRBV14 and TRBJ2-3; D tentatively reads TRBD1 or TRBD2 (5 bases each). Germline V lookup: CDR1 SGHDN, CDR2 FVKESK. V lost 4 bases and J 3 bases, leaving 14 bases between the germline ends. CDR3 size: 15 residues. The chain's CDR3 is CASSRDLTSTDTQYF. The CDR3 DNA reads as TGTGCCAGCAGCCGGGACCTTACCTCAACAGATACGCAGTATTTT.